This T cell receptor (beta chain) was sequenced for a study of identical twins. TCRdb redid the calling of the 5' RACE reads with MiXCR, one entry per CDR3 protein. In the table there are 450,000 or so distinct CDR3 sequences, more than 20% of which are singletons. CDR3 size: 15 residues. V lost 1 base to trimming and J lost 0 bases, with 7 bases between them. This clonotype occurred a few times. Another study also made use of these data, one on T cells expressing NK-cell markers. That work adds: Eight donors were sequenced, of whom seven were HCMV-seropositive, while the remaining one was HCMV-seronegative.

The clonotype was recovered from a young woman in good health. The chain employs TRBV12-3 or TRBV12-4 and TRBJ1-3, with unresolved D. Sequenced input: CD4+ T cells sorted from blood. Here the CDR3 reads CASSLGTNSGNTIYF. The CDR3 coding sequence is TGTGCCAGCAGTTTAGGCACCAACTCTGGAAACACCATATATTTT.